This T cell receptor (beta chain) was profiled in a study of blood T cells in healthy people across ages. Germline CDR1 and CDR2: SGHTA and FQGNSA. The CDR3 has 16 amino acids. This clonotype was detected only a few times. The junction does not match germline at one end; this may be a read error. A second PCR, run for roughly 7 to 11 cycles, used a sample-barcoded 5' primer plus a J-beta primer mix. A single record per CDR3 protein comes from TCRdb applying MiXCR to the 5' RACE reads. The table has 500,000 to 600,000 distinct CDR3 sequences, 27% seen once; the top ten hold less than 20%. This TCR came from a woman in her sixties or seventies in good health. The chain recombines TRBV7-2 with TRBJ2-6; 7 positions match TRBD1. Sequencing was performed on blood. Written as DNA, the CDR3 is TGTGTCAGCAGGACAGGAATTTCCTCTGGGGCCAACGTCCTGACTTTC. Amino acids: CVSRTGISSGANVLTF.